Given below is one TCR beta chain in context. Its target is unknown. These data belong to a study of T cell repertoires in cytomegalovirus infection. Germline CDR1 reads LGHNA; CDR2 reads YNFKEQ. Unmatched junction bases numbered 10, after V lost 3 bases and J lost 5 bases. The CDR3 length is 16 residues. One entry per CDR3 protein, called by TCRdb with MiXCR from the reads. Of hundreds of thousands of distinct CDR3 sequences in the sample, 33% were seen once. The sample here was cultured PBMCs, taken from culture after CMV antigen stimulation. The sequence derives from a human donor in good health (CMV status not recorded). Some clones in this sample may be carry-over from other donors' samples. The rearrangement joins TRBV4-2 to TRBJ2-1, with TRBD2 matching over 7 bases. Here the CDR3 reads CASSQSRASGHNEQFF. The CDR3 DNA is TGTGCCAGCAGCCAGTCTAGGGCTAGCGGCCACAATGAGCAGTTCTTC.